The next 12 T cell receptor beta chains were all read from a single sample in a study of shared clonotypes between healthy human individuals. The data were produced by immunoSEQ multiplex PCR, yet TCRdb's version contains in-frame clones alone and is incomplete. The repertoire holds some 2.3 million clones, with over 85% as singletons. Sample: naive CD4+ T cells from PBMCs. Subset meaning: CD45RA+ positively selected. All receptors derive from a man younger than 35 in good health. Some clones in this sample may be carry-over from other donors' samples.

The chain has TRBV5-1 and TRBJ2-5, with D maybe TRBD1 (6 bases). V lost 5 bases and J lost 1, with 12 bases in between. CDR1 and CDR2 (germline): SGHRS, YFSETQ. This CDR3 comprises 14 residues. CDR3 DNA sequence: TGCGCCAGCAGGTCAACAGGGATCCAAGAGACCCAGTACTTC. It codes for CASRSTGIQETQYF.

The V gene is TRBV4-2, the J gene TRBJ2-4; no definite D call. This CDR3 has 15 residues. The germline V gene encodes CDR1 LGHNA and CDR2 YNFKEQ. V dropped 4 bases and J dropped 5 bases, with 15 bases sitting between them. The CDR3 is CASSRSSQAQNIQYF. CDR3 nucleotide sequence: TGTGCCAGCAGCCGGTCATCCCAGGCCCAAAACATTCAGTACTTC.

The J gene is TRBJ1-1, the V gene TRBV28, with D unclear. Germline V gene sequence: CDR1 MDHEN, CDR2 SYDVKM. Trimming shortened V by 5 bases and J by 4 bases, and 17 bases separated the two germline ends. CDR3 length: 15 residues. The CDR3 is CASSPSGRGFTEAFF. In DNA form, the CDR3 reads TGTGCCAGCAGTCCCTCGGGTCGTGGGTTCACTGAAGCTTTCTTT. Full variable domain (remainder filled in from reference TRBV28 and TRBJ1-1): DVKVTQSSRYLVKRTGEKVFLECVQDMDHENMFWYRQDPGLGLRLIYFSYDVKMKEKGDIPEGYSVSREKKERFSLILESASTNQTSMYLCASSPSGRGFTEAFFGQGTRLTVV.

The chain employs TRBV25-1 and TRBJ1-6; a possible D gene is TRBD1 (6 bases). V dropped 2 bases and J dropped 5 bases, with 10 bases sitting between them. Germline V lookup: CDR1 MGHDK, CDR2 SYGVNS. The CDR3 totals 15 residues. CDR3 residues: CASSEAAGDNSPLHF. The DNA for the CDR3 is TGTGCCAGCAGTGAAGCGGCAGGGGATAATTCACCCCTCCACTTT.

The gene calls are TRBV9 and TRBJ2-7, with 9 nucleotides matching TRBD2. V lost 0 bases to trimming and J lost 0 bases; unmatched junction nucleotides: 4. CDR3 length: 16 amino acids. In germline, CDR1 is SGDLS, CDR2 YYNGEE. The CDR3 spells CASSVDSSGISYEQYF. CDR3 DNA: TGTGCCAGCAGCGTAGACTCTAGCGGGATCTCCTACGAGCAGTACTTC.

The V and J genes are TRBV4-1 and TRBJ1-1; D gene uncertain. This CDR3 spans 14 amino acids. Per germline, CDR1 MGHRA and CDR2 YSYEKL. V was shortened by 7 bases and J by 0 bases, with 12 bases between the two germline ends. CDR3 loop: CASNNPAMNTEAFF. CDR3 nucleotide sequence: TGCGCCAGCAACAATCCGGCGATGAACACTGAAGCTTTCTTT.

The chain has TRBV7-9 and TRBJ1-4, with a weak D call TRBD1 (5 bases). Germline V CDR1 and CDR2: SEHNR, FQNEAQ (reference sequence). CDR3 length: 15 residues. With 0 bases removed from V and 8 bases from J, the gap between germline ends came to 13 bases. The CDR3 nucleotides are TGTGCCAGCAGCTTAGCGGTTGCGGGGGGAGAAAAACTGTTTTTT. Protein sequence: CASSLAVAGGEKLFF.

The CDR3, as DNA: TGTGCCAGCAGCTTAGAATGGGGGCTCCCAGATACGCAGTATTTT. It is translated as CASSLEWGLPDTQYF. The chain combines TRBV7-2 with TRBJ2-3; possible D gene TRBD1, 6 bases. Germline CDR1 and CDR2: SGHTA and FQGNSA. V shed 1 base and J shed 4 bases, with 12 bases lying between them. The CDR3 covers 15 residues.

The chain recombines TRBV18 with TRBJ1-3, with D uncertain. Trimming pared 11 bases from V and 0 bases from J, leaving 17 bases between. Germline V gene lookup returns CDR1 KGHSH and CDR2 LQKENI. This CDR3 is built from 15 residues. The CDR3: CASNQDPFSGNTIYF. The CDR3 DNA follows: TGTGCCTCTAACCAAGACCCCTTCTCTGGAAACACCATATATTTT.

V and J are TRBV19 and TRBJ2-1, with D possibly being TRBD2 (6 bases). CDR3 length: 14 residues. The germline V gene encodes CDR1 LNHDA and CDR2 SQIVND (reference sequence). Trimming took off 9 bases at V and 9 bases at J, with 21 bases between the two ends. DNA for the CDR3: TGTGCCAGCTGTCCGGGGACTCCCGTAGGTGAGCAGTTCTTC. Translated, it gives CASCPGTPVGEQFF.

This clone was recorded a few times. The rearrangement uses TRBV6-5 and TRBJ1-1, with D possibly being TRBD1 (6 bases). The CDR3 has 14 residues. Germline CDR1 reads MNHEY; CDR2 reads SVGAGI. Between the trimmed V and J ends, which lost 2 bases and 7 bases, there was a span of 14 bases. The CDR3 region is CASSYPGAKSEAFF. CDR3 sequence (DNA): TGTGCCAGCAGTTACCCGGGGGCCAAGAGTGAAGCTTTCTTT.

This chain joins TRBV28 and TRBJ1-3; TRBD1 might be the D (6 bases). Trimming stripped 2 bases from V and 1 base from J, with 9 bases between. CDR1 MDHEN and CDR2 SYDVKM come from the germline V gene. CDR3 length: 15 amino acids. The CDR3 coding sequence is TGTGCCAGCAGTTTAAGGGGGAGTTCTGGAAACACCATATATTTT. This translates into CASSLRGSSGNTIYF.